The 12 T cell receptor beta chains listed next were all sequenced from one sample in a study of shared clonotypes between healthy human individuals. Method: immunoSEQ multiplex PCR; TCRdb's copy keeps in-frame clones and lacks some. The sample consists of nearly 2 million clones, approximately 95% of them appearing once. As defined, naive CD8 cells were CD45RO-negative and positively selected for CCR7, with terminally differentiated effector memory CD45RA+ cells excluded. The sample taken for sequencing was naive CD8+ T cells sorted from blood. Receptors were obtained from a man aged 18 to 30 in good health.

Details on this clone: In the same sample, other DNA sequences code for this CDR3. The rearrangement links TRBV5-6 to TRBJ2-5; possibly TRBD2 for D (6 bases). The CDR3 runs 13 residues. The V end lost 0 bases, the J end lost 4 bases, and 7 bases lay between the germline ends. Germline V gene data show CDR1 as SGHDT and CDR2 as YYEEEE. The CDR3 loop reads CASSLGSGETQYF. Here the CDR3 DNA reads TGTGCCAGCAGCTTGGGTAGCGGAGAGACCCAGTACTTC.

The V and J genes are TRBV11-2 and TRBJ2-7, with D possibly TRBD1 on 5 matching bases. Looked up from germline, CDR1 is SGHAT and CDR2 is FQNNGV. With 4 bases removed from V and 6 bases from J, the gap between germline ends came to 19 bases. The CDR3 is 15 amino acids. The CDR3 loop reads CASSSFDSPSFEQYF. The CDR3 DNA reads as TGTGCCAGCAGCTCCTTTGACAGCCCCTCGTTCGAGCAGTACTTC.

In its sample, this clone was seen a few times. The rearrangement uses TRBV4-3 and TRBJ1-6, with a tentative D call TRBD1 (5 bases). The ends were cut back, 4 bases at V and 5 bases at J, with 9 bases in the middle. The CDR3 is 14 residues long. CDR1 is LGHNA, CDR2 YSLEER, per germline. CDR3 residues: CASSLTADNSPLHF. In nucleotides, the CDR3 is TGCGCCAGCAGCCTGACAGCAGATAATTCACCCCTCCACTTT.

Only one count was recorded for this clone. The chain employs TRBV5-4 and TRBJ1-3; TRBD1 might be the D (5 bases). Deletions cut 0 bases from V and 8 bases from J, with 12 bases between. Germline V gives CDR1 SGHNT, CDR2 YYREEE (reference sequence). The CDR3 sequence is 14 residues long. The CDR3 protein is CASSLGLGADTIYF. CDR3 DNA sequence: TGTGCCAGCAGCTTGGGCCTCGGGGCAGACACCATATATTTT.

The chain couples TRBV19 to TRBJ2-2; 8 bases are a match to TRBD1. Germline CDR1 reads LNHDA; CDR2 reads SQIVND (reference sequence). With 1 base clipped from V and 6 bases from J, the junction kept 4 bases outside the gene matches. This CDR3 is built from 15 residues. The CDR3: CASSIGLTGAGELFF. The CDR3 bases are TGTGCCAGTAGTATAGGGTTGACAGGGGCCGGGGAGCTGTTTTTT.

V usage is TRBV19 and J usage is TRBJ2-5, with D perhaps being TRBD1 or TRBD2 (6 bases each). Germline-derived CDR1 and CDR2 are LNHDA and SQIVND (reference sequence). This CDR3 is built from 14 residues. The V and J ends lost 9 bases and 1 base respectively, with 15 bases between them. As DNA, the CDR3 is TGTGCCAGCTTTGGAGGGGGTCCCCAAGAGACCCAGTACTTC. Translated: CASFGGGPQETQYF.

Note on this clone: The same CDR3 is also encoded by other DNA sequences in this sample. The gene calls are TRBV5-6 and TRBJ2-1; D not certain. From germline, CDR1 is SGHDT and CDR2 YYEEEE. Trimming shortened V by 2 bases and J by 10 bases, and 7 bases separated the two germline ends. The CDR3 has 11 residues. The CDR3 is CASSFGREQFF. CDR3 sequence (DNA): TGTGCCAGCAGCTTTGGTCGGGAGCAGTTCTTC.

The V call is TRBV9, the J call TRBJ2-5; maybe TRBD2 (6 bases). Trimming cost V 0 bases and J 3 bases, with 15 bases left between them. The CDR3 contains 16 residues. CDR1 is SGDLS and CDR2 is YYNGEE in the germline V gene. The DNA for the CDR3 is TGTGCCAGCAGCGTAGCCGGGAGCCCAACAGAAGAGACCCAGTACTTC. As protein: CASSVAGSPTEETQYF.

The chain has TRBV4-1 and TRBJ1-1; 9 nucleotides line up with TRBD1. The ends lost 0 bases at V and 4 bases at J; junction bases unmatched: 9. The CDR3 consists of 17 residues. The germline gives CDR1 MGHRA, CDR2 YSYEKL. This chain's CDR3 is CASSQDSTGGLRTEAFF. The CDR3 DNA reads TGCGCCAGCAGCCAAGACTCGACAGGGGGTTTGCGCACTGAAGCTTTCTTT.

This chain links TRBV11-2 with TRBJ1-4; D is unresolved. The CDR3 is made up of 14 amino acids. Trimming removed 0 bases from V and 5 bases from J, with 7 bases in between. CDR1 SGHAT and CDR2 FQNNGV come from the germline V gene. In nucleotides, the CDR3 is TGTGCCAGCAGCTTAGATCCGCAGAATGAAAAACTGTTTTTT. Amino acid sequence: CASSLDPQNEKLFF.

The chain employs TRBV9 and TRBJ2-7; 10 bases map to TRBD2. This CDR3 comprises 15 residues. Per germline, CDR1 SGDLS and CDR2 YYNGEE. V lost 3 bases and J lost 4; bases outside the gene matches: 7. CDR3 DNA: TGTGCCAGCAGCGCCTCAGCGGGAGGGCGATACGAGCAGTACTTC. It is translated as CASSASAGGRYEQYF.

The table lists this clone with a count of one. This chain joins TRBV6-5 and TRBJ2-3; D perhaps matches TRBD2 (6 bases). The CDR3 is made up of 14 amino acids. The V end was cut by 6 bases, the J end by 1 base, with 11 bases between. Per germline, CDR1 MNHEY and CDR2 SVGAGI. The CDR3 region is CASSPGLRTDTQYF. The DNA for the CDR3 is TGTGCCAGCAGCCCGGGACTCCGCACAGATACGCAGTATTTT.